This entry lists 30 T cell receptor beta chains sequenced from one sample in a study of blood T cell repertoires in COVID-19. Clones were read by immunoSEQ multiplex PCR, and TCRdb kept only the in-frame ones, dropping some. The data show hundreds of thousands of clones, with around 81% seen just once and around 4.2% held by the top ten. The specimen sequenced was peripheral blood. The source of these receptors is a woman aged 50 to 60 with active or convalescent COVID-19.

V and J are TRBV21-1 and TRBJ2-3; the table gives TRBD1 as D, unverified against the DNA. TRBV21-1 is a pseudogene. This CDR3 region has 10 residues. CDR3 sequence reads: CAGHTDTQYF. Here the CDR3 DNA reads TGTGCCGGACACACAGATACGCAGTATTTT.

The chain recombines TRBV5-1 with TRBJ2-1; 9 positions match TRBD2. Germline V gene sequence: CDR1 SGHRS, CDR2 YFSETQ. Losses at the gene ends were 4 bases for V and 5 bases for J; bases not matched to a gene: 7. This CDR3 contains 15 residues. DNA for the CDR3: TGCGCCAGCAGCCTGTCCGCTAGCGGGAACAATGAGCAGTTCTTC. Its protein is CASSLSASGNNEQFF.

The rearrangement links TRBV5-8 to TRBJ1-2; 7 bases are shared with TRBD1. The CDR3 contains 14 residues. Germline-derived CDR1 and CDR2 are SGHTS and YDEGEE. The junction had 9 bases not matched to a gene; V was cut back by 4 bases and J by 6 bases. Written as DNA, the CDR3 is TGTGCCAGCAGCCGAACCCAGGGGGTCGATGGCTACACCTTC. It codes for CASSRTQGVDGYTF.

The gene calls are TRBV6-5 and TRBJ1-2, with TRBD1 as a possible D gene (5 bases). The CDR3 consists of 12 residues. Germline V gene data show CDR1 as MNHEY and CDR2 as SVGAGI. Trimming removed 4 bases at V and 4 bases at J, with 7 bases between. Written as DNA, the CDR3 is TGTGCCAGCAGTTCGGGGGGCTATGGCTACACCTTC. Translating it yields CASSSGGYGYTF.

The CDR3 DNA sequence: TGTGCCAGCAGACTTAACCGGGACAGGCGAAGTAGAAGCACAGATACGCAGTATTTT. Protein product: CASRLNRDRRSRSTDTQYF. J is TRBJ2-3 and V is TRBV27; 8 positions agree with TRBD1. The CDR3 length is 19 residues. V gave up 6 bases and J gave up 0 bases; unmatched junction bases: 17. The germline V gene has CDR1 MNHEY and CDR2 SMNVEV (reference sequence).

The chain couples TRBV5-5 to TRBJ1-5; D might be TRBD1 (5 bases). V was shortened by 2 bases and J by 0 bases, with 12 bases between the two germline ends. CDR1 is SGHKS, CDR2 YYEKEE, per germline (reference sequence). The CDR3 is made up of 16 amino acids. The CDR3 sequence: CASSLWGVGSNQPQHF. The CDR3 DNA reads TGTGCCAGCAGCTTATGGGGGGTTGGTAGCAATCAGCCCCAGCATTTT.

This chain links TRBV5-4 with TRBJ2-1; 7 bases map to TRBD2. J was trimmed by 0 bases and V by 2 bases; bases with no gene match: 2. The CDR3 extends over 15 amino acids. CDR1 SGHNT and CDR2 YYREEE come from the germline V gene (reference sequence). The chain's CDR3 is CASSLSGDSYNEQFF. In DNA, the CDR3 is TGTGCCAGCAGCTTAAGCGGGGACTCCTACAATGAGCAGTTCTTC.

As DNA, the CDR3 is TGTGCCATCCGACTAGCGGGAGAATCCTACGAGCAGTACTTC. Amino acid sequence: CAIRLAGESYEQYF. The rearrangement uses TRBV10-3 and TRBJ2-7, with 12 bases fitting TRBD2. Trimming took 8 bases from V and 1 from J; bases not matched to a gene: 3. CDR1 and CDR2 (germline): ENHRY, SYGVKD. The CDR3 extends over 14 amino acids.

The chain recombines TRBV5-1 with TRBJ2-1, with D tentatively TRBD2 (5 bases). The CDR3 loop spans 15 amino acids. Germline CDR1 and CDR2: SGHRS and YFSETQ. The ends were cut back, 6 bases at V and 0 bases at J, with 13 bases in the middle. For the CDR3, the DNA is TGCGCCAGCACACTAGATCGTCCCTCCTACAATGAGCAGTTCTTC. This sequence encodes CASTLDRPSYNEQFF.

This clone was detected only once. The gene calls are TRBV5-1 and TRBJ2-7; TRBD1 matches at 9 bases. Germline assignment: CDR1 SGHRS and CDR2 YFSETQ. With 1 base clipped from V and 6 bases from J, the junction kept 8 bases outside the gene matches. The CDR3 has 15 residues. In DNA form, the CDR3 reads TGCGCCAGCAGCTTGCTCCCTACAGGGGGCGGCGAGCAGTACTTC. Protein: CASSLLPTGGGEQYF.

The chain uses TRBV14 and TRBJ1-4; TRBD1 is a possible D gene (5 bases). This CDR3 comprises 14 residues. V dropped 2 bases and J dropped 4 bases, with 8 bases sitting between them. Per the germline V gene, CDR1 is SGHDN and CDR2 is FVKESK. CDR3 amino acids: CASSQHRSNEKLFF. CDR3 DNA sequence: TGTGCCAGCAGCCAACACAGGAGTAATGAAAAACTGTTTTTT.

Only one count was recorded for this clone. One end of the junction varies from germline; a read error may be responsible. The chain employs TRBV7-9 and TRBJ2-1, with 14 bases fitting TRBD2. This CDR3 has 17 amino acids. CDR1 and CDR2 from the germline V gene are SEHNR and FQNEAQ (reference sequence). The CDR3 sequence: CASSSRVTGTSGRGEIF. In nucleotides, the CDR3 is TGTGCCAGCAGCTCGAGAGTGACCGGGACTAGCGGGAGAGGAGAGATCTTC.

The V gene is TRBV5-1, the J gene TRBJ1-6; a weak D match, TRBD1 (6 bases). Germline assignment: CDR1 SGHRS and CDR2 YFSETQ. Trimming shortened V by 4 bases and J by 7 bases, and 12 bases separated the two germline ends. This CDR3 has 14 residues. This CDR3 reads CASSQGIVNSPLHF. CDR3 nucleotides: TGCGCCAGCAGCCAGGGGATTGTAAATTCACCCCTCCACTTT.

The V and J genes are TRBV23-1 and TRBJ1-4; possibly TRBD1 for D (5 bases). TRBV23-1 is flagged as an ORF with uncertain function. The CDR3 runs to 14 residues. V was shortened by 9 bases and J by 1 base, with 12 bases between the two germline ends. For the CDR3, the DNA is TGCGCCAGAGGGGCCTATGGAACTAATGAAAAACTGTTTTTT. This codes for CARGAYGTNEKLFF.

V and J are TRBV29-1 and TRBJ1-1; a possible D gene is TRBD1 (5 bases). The CDR3 is 13 amino acids. V lost 4 bases, J lost 4 bases, and 13 bases lay in between. Germline CDR1 and CDR2: SQVTM and ANQGSEA. The CDR3 DNA reads as TGCAGCGTTGTTCAGGGCCCGAGCACTGAAGCTTTCTTT. Its translation: CSVVQGPSTEAFF.

The gene calls are TRBV7-6 and TRBJ2-1; 10 positions match TRBD2. In germline, CDR1 is SGHVS, CDR2 FNYEAQ. The CDR3 is made up of 17 amino acids. V dropped 6 bases and J dropped 1; count of bases not matched to a gene: 9. The CDR3 DNA sequence: TGTGCCAGCAGTCAATACCTAGCGGGAGTTTCCTACAATGAGCAGTTCTTC. This codes for CASSQYLAGVSYNEQFF. The full variable domain, in which reference TRBV7-6 and TRBJ2-1 provide the parts outside the CDR3, is GAGVSQSPRYKVTKRGQDVALRCDPISGHVSLYWYRQALGQGPEFLTYFNYEAQQDKSGLPNDRFSAERPEGSISTLTIQRTEQRDSAMYRCASSQYLAGVSYNEQFFGPGTRLTVL.

This CDR3 reads CASSLVFTDTQYF. DNA of the CDR3: TGTGCCAGCAGCTTAGTCTTCACAGATACGCAGTATTTT. The chain is built from TRBV7-2 and TRBJ2-3; the D is unclear. With 1 base removed from V and 2 bases from J, the gap between germline ends came to 4 bases. CDR1 and CDR2 from the germline V gene are SGHTA and FQGNSA. This CDR3 contains 13 residues.

The rearrangement joins TRBV30 to TRBJ2-1; 7 bases are shared with TRBD2. Germline V CDR1 and CDR2: GTSNPN, SVGIG (reference sequence). This CDR3 is 13 amino acids long. The V gene end was trimmed by 0 bases and the J gene end by 6 bases; junction bases not matched to a gene: 2. The CDR3 region is CAWSVGGSNEQFF. CDR3 sequence (DNA): TGTGCCTGGAGTGTAGGCGGGAGCAATGAGCAGTTCTTC.

The rearrangement uses TRBV11-3 and TRBJ2-1; a weak D match, TRBD2 (5 bases). The V end was cut by 3 bases, the J end by 0 bases, with 9 bases between. The CDR3 has 15 residues. CDR1 SGHNT and CDR2 YENEEA come from the germline V gene. CDR3 DNA sequence: TGTGCCAGCAGCTTCAGCGGTAGCTCCTACAATGAGCAGTTCTTC. It is translated as CASSFSGSSYNEQFF.

V gene TRBV25-1 combines with J gene TRBJ2-7, with a tentative D call TRBD1 (5 bases). There are 10 residues in the CDR3. Germline V gives CDR1 MGHDK, CDR2 SYGVNS. Trimming removed 5 bases at V and 6 bases at J, with 5 bases between. DNA for the CDR3: TGTGCCAGCAGTAGGGGCGAGCAGTACTTC. Protein sequence: CASSRGEQYF.

The chain uses TRBV3-1 (or the pseudogene TRBV3-2) and TRBJ1-1, with a tentative D call TRBD1 (6 bases). Germline CDR1 LGHDT, CDR2 YNNKEL (reference sequence). The V gene lost 3 bases and the J gene lost 9 bases, with 11 bases spanning the gap. The CDR3 is 12 amino acids. In DNA, the CDR3 is TGTGCCAGCAGCCAGGGGCAGGGGAAAGCTTTCTTT. This gives the protein CASSQGQGKAFF.

The chain couples TRBV5-1 to TRBJ2-7, with 10 bases fitting TRBD1. The CDR3 spans 15 residues. Trimming cost V 4 bases and J 6 bases; bases outside gene matches: 10. Germline values: CDR1 SGHRS, CDR2 YFSETQ. This CDR3 is CASSPSQTGGTEQYF. The CDR3 nucleotides read TGCGCCAGCAGCCCGTCCCAGACAGGGGGCACCGAGCAGTACTTC.

The rearrangement uses TRBV29-1 and TRBJ2-5; 8 bases are shared with TRBD1. The length of the CDR3 is 14 residues. The J segment lost 2 bases and the V segment lost 5 bases, leaving 7 bases of the junction unmatched. Germline V lookup: CDR1 SQVTM, CDR2 ANQGSEA. CDR3 nucleotide sequence: TGCAGCGTTAAGGCGGACAGGGTACAAGAGACCCAGTACTTC. Amino acid sequence: CSVKADRVQETQYF.

This clone turned up a few times. The rearrangement links TRBV5-5 to TRBJ2-7; possible D gene TRBD1, 6 bases. This CDR3 contains 12 residues. Trimming took 5 bases from V and 3 from J, leaving 9 bases between them. Germline CDR1 SGHKS, CDR2 YYEKEE (reference sequence). CDR3 protein: CASSFRGYEQYF. CDR3 DNA: TGTGCCAGCAGTTTCAGGGGCTACGAGCAGTACTTC.

The rearrangement joins TRBV19 to TRBJ1-1, with D possibly being TRBD1 (5 bases). This CDR3 has 14 amino acids. Germline CDR1 reads LNHDA; CDR2 reads SQIVND (reference sequence). Between the trimmed V and J ends, which lost 8 bases and 0 bases, there was a span of 13 bases. CDR3 loop: CASLRGNMNTEAFF. The CDR3 nucleotides read TGTGCCAGTCTTAGGGGCAACATGAACACTGAAGCTTTCTTT.

The rearrangement links TRBV7-9 to TRBJ1-1, with D hard to call. CDR3 length: 14 residues. Germline V gene data show CDR1 as SEHNR and CDR2 as FQNEAQ (reference sequence). Trimming took 1 base from V and 8 from J, leaving 14 bases between them. The CDR3 sequence is CASSLGVIGGEAFF. The CDR3 DNA reads TGTGCCAGCAGCTTAGGGGTTATAGGCGGAGAAGCTTTCTTT.

This clone has just one count. The chain has TRBV5-1 and TRBJ2-1; 7 nucleotides match TRBD1. Trimming at V came to 7 bases and at J to 8 bases, leaving 15 bases not matched to a gene. Germline values: CDR1 SGHRS, CDR2 YFSETQ. The CDR3 consists of 15 residues. The CDR3 protein is CASVLRTGLLDEQFF. CDR3 nucleotide sequence: TGCGCCAGCGTTTTGCGGACAGGTCTCCTAGATGAGCAGTTCTTC. Complete variable domain (other parts from reference TRBV5-1 and TRBJ2-1): KAGVTQTPRYLIKTRGQQVTLSCSPISGHRSVSWYQQTPGQGLQFLFEYFSETQRNKGNFPGRFSGRQFSNSRSEMNVSTLELGDSALYLCASVLRTGLLDEQFFGPGTRLTVL.

V usage is TRBV6-1 and J usage is TRBJ2-1, with TRBD2 matching over 11 bases. V lost 4 bases, J lost 4 bases, and 6 bases stayed unmatched. This CDR3 comprises 16 residues. Germline lookup yields CDR1 MNHNS and CDR2 SASEGT. The DNA of the CDR3 is TGTGCCAGCAGTGCCCCAACTAGCGGGAGTTACAATGAGCAGTTCTTC. It yields the protein CASSAPTSGSYNEQFF.

The chain couples TRBV19 to TRBJ1-2, with D hard to call. Looked up from germline, CDR1 is LNHDA and CDR2 is SQIVND (reference sequence). The CDR3 is 12 residues long. Trimming stripped 9 bases from V and 8 bases from J, with 16 bases between. This CDR3 is CASRYLTGGYTF. In nucleotides, the CDR3 is TGTGCCAGCCGATATCTGACTGGGGGCTACACCTTC.

The chain is built from TRBV19 and TRBJ1-6; 7 bases fit TRBD1. The CDR3 contains 13 residues. CDR1 LNHDA and CDR2 SQIVND come from the germline V gene (reference sequence). Trimming removed 7 bases from V and 4 bases from J; junction bases left unmatched: 1. The CDR3 bases are TGTGCCAGTACGGGACAGTATAATTCACCCCTCCACTTT. It is translated as CASTGQYNSPLHF.